The clone carrying this T cell receptor beta chain was seen repeatedly, ten times or more. Its antigen is currently unknown. The sample belongs to a study of T cells in Graves' hyperthyroidism and ophthalmopathy. Notes on the study in general: Through a model of 13 V-J features, ophthalmopathy was separated from stable hyperthyroidism.

Newly diagnosed patients aged 18 to 65 had hyperthyroidism of under 2 months' duration. Lactation, pregnancy, other autoimmune disease or uncontrolled infection led to exclusion of patients. In making diagnoses, clinical symptoms, serum thyroxine and TRAb, thyroid ultrasound and orbital computed tomography were all used. There were TCR beta CDR3 regions amplified from RNA transcripts. When the TCR CDR3 underwent first-round RT-PCR, the HTBI primer set was used. TCRdb recomputed calls from the multiplex PCR reads with MiXCR, one row per CDR3 protein. There are fewer than 850,000 distinct CDR3 sequences in the sample; around 15% occur only once, and around a sixth lies in the top ten. Trimming removed 0 bases from V and 1 base from J, with 7 bases in between. The CDR3 totals 15 residues. CDR1 is KGHSH and CDR2 is LQKENI in the germline V gene.

The sequence derives from a middle-aged man with Graves' hyperthyroidism. Sequencing used blood. The rearrangement links TRBV18 to TRBJ1-5; no clear D gene. As DNA, the CDR3 is TGTGCCAGCTCACCACCAGAACGGAGCAATCAGCCCCAGCATTTT. Amino acid sequence: CASSPPERSNQPQHF.